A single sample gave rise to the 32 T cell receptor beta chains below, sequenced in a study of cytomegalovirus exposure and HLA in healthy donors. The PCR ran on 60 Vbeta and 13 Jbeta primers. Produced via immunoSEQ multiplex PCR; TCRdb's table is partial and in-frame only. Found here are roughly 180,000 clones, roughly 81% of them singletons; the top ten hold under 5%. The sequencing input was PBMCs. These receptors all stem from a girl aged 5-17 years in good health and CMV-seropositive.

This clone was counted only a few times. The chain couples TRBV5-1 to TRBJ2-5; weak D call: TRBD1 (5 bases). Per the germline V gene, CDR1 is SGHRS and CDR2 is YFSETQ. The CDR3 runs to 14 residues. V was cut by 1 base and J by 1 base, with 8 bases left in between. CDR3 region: CASSLRQTQETQYF. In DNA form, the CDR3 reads TGCGCCAGCAGCTTGCGACAGACCCAAGAGACCCAGTACTTC.

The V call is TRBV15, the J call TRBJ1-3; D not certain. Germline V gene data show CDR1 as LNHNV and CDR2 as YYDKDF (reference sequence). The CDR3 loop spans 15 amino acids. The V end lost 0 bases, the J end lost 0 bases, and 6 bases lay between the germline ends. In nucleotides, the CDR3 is TGTGCCACCAGCAGAGACCGCGTCTCTGGAAACACCATATATTTT. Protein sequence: CATSRDRVSGNTIYF.

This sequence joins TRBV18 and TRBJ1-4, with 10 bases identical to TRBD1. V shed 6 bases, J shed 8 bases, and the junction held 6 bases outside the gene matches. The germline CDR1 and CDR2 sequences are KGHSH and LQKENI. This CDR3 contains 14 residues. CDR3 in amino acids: CASSPGTGDEKLFF. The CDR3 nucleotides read TGTGCCAGCTCGCCCGGGACAGGGGACGAAAAACTGTTTTTT.

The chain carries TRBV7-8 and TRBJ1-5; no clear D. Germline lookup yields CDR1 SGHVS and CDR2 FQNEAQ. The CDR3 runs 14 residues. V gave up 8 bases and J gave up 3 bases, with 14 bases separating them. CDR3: CASASQDINQPQHF. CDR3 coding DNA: TGTGCCAGCGCGTCCCAGGATATCAATCAGCCCCAGCATTTT. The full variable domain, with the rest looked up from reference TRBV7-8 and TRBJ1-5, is GAGVSQSPRYKVAKRGQDVALRCDPISGHVSLFWYQQALGQGPEFLTYFQNEAQLDKSGLPSDRFFAERPEGSVSTLKIQRTQQEDSAVYLCASASQDINQPQHFGDGTRLSIL.

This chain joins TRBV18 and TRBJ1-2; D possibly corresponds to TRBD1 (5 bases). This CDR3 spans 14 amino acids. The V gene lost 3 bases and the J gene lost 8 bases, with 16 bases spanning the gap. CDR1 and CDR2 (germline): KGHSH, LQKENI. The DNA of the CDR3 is TGTGCCAGCTCACCGAAGCGGGACTCAAGCGGCTACACCTTC. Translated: CASSPKRDSSGYTF.

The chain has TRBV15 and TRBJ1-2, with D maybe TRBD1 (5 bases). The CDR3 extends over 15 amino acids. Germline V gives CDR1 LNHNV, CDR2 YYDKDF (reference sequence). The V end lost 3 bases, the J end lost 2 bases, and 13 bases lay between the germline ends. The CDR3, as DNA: TGTGCCACCAGCAGGGACCTCCGGGGGAACTATGGCTACACCTTC. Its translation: CATSRDLRGNYGYTF.

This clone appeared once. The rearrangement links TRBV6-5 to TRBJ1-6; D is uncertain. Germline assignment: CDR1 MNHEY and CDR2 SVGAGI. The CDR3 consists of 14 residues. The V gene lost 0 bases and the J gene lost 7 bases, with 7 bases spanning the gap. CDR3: CASSYSAPNSPLHF. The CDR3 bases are TGTGCCAGCAGTTACTCGGCCCCGAATTCACCCCTCCACTTT.

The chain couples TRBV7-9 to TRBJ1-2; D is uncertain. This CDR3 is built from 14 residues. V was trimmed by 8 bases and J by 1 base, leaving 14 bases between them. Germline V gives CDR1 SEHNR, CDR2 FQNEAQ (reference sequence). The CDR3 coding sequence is TGTGCCAGCGCGAAAATGAACAGTAACTATGGCTACACCTTC. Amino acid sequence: CASAKMNSNYGYTF.

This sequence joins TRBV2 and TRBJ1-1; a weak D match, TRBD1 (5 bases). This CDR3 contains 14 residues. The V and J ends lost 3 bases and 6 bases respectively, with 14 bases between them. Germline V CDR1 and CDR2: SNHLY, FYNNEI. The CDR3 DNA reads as TGTGCCAGCAGTGATCAGGGAGGGGATCCTGAAGCTTTCTTT. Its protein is CASSDQGGDPEAFF.

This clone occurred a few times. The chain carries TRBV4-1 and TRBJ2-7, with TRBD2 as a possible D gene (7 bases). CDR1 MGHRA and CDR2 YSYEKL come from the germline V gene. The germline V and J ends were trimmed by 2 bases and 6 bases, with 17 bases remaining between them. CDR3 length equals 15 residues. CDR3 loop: CASSQPSGGLIEQYF. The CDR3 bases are TGCGCCAGCAGCCAACCCTCGGGGGGCCTAATCGAGCAGTACTTC.

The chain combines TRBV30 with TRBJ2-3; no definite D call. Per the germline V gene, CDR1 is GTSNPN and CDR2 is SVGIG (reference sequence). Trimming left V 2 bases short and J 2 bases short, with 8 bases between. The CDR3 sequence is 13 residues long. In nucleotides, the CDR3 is TGTGCCTGGAGTATTCAGGACACAGATACGCAGTATTTT. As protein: CAWSIQDTDTQYF.

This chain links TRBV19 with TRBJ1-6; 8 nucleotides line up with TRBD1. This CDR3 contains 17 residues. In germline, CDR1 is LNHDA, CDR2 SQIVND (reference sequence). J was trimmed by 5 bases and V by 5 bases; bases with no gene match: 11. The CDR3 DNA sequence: TGTGCCAGTAGTCGCAACACAGGGGGTCGTAATAATTCACCCCTCCACTTT. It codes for CASSRNTGGRNNSPLHF. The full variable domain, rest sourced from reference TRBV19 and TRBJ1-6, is DGGITQSPKYLFRKEGQNVTLSCEQNLNHDAMYWYRQDPGQGLRLIYYSQIVNDFQKGDIAEGYSVSREKKESFPLTVTSAQKNPTAFYLCASSRNTGGRNNSPLHFGNGTRLTVT.

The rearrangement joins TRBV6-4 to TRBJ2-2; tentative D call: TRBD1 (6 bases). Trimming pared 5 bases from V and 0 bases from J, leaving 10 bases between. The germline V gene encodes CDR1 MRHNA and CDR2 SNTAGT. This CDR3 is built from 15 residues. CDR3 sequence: CASSPDRSNTGELFF. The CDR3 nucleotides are TGTGCCAGCAGTCCGGACAGATCGAACACCGGGGAGCTGTTTTTT.

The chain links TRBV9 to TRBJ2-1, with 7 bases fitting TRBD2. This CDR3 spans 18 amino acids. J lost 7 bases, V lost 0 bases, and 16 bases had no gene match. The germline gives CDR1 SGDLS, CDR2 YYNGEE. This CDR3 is CASSVGGKLANSGNEQFF. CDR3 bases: TGTGCCAGCAGCGTAGGTGGAAAACTAGCGAACTCCGGGAATGAGCAGTTCTTC.

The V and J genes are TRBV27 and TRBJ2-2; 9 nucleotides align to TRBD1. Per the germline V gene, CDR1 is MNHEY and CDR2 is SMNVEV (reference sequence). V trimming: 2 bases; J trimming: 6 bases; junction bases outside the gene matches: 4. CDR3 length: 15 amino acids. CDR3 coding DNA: TGTGCCAGCAGTTTAGGGGACAGGGTATCCGGGGAGCTGTTTTTT. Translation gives CASSLGDRVSGELFF.

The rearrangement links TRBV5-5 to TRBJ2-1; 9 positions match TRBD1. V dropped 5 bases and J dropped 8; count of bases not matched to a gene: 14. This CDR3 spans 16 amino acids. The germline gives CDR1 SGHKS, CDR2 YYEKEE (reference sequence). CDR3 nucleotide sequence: TGTGCCAGCAGTTGGGGGACAGGGCTTTTCGGGGATGAGCAGTTCTTC. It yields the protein CASSWGTGLFGDEQFF.

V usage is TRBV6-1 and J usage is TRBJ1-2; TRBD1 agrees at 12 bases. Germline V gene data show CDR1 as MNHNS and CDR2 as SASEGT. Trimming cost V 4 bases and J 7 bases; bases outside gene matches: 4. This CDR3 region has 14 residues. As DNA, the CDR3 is TGTGCCAGCAGTGCCCTGGGACAGGGGGCTGGCTACACCTTC. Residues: CASSALGQGAGYTF.

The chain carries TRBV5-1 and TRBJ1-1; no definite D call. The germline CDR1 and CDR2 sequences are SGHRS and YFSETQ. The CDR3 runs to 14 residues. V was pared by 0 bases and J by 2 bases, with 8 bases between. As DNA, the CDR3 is TGCGCCAGCAGCTTGGAATTACAAAACACTGAAGCTTTCTTT. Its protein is CASSLELQNTEAFF.

The CDR3 region has the DNA TGTGCCTGGAGTCCCGACAGGGGGCCGAACACTGAAGCTTTCTTT. Residues: CAWSPDRGPNTEAFF. V gene TRBV30 combines with J gene TRBJ1-1; 10 nucleotides align to TRBD1. The V segment lost 2 bases and the J segment 1 base; nucleotides outside the gene matches: 4. This CDR3 comprises 15 residues. Germline CDR1 and CDR2: GTSNPN and SVGIG (reference sequence).

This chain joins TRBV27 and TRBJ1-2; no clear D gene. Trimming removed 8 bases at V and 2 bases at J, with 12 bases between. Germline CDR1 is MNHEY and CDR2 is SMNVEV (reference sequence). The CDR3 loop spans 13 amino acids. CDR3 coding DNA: TGTGCCAGCCGACCGGGTAGGAACTATGGCTACACCTTC. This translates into CASRPGRNYGYTF.

CDR3 protein: CASSAQGAEAFF. CDR3 bases: TGTGCCAGCAGCGCTCAGGGGGCTGAAGCTTTCTTT. The rearrangement uses TRBV9 and TRBJ1-1, with 7 bases that match TRBD1. From germline, CDR1 is SGDLS and CDR2 YYNGEE. V shed 3 bases and J 6 bases; nucleotides not matched to a gene: 2. The CDR3 loop spans 12 amino acids. The full variable domain, in which reference TRBV9 and TRBJ1-1 provide the parts outside the CDR3, is DSGVTQTPKHLITATGQRVTLRCSPRSGDLSVYWYQQSLDQGLQFLIQYYNGEERAKGNILERFSAQQFPDLHSELNLSSLELGDSALYFCASSAQGAEAFFGQGTRLTVV.

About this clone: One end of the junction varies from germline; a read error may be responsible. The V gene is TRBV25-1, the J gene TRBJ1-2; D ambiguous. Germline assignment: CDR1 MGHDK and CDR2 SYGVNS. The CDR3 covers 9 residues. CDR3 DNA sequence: TGTGCCAGCAATGACCCGCTATACTTC. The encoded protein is CASNDPLYF.

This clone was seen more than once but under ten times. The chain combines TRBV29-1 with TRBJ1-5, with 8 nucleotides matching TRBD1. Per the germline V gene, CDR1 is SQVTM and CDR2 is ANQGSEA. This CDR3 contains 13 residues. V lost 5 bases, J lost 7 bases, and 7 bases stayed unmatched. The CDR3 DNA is TGCAGCGTTACGGACAGGGCGGAACAGCCCCAGCATTTT. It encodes CSVTDRAEQPQHF.

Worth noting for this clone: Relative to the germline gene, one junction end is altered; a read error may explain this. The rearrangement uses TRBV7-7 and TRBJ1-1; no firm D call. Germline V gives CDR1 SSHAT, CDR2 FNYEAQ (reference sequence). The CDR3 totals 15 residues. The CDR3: CASSLAGDTGTEAFF. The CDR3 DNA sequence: TGTGCTAGCAGCTTAGCGGGAGACACCGGCACTGAAGCTTTCTTT.

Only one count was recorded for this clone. In nucleotides, the CDR3 is TGTGCCAGCAGCCAGCGCCGGCCGAGAGCGGGAGATACGCAGTATTTT. It specifies CASSQRRPRAGDTQYF. The chain recombines TRBV7-2 with TRBJ2-3; possible D gene TRBD2, 6 bases. This CDR3 is 16 amino acids long. From germline, CDR1 is SGHTA and CDR2 FQGNSA. Trimming removed 5 bases from V and 5 bases from J, with 20 bases in between.

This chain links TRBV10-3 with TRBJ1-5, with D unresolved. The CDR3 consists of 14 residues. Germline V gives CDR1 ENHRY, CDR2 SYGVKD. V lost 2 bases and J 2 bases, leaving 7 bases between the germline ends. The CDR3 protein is CAISEATGNQPQHF. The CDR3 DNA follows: TGTGCCATCAGTGAGGCAACGGGCAATCAGCCCCAGCATTTT.

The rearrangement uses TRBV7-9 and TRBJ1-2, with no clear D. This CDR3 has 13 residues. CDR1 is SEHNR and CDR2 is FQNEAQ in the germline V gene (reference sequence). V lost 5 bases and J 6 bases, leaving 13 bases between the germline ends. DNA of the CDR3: TGTGCCAGCAGCGACTACAGACGCAATGGCTACACCTTC. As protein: CASSDYRRNGYTF.

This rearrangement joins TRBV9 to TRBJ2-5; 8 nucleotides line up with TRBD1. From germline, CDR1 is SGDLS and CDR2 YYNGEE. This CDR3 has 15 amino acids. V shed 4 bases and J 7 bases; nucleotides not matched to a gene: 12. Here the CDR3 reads CASSPQGQALRTQYF. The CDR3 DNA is TGTGCCAGCAGCCCACAGGGACAGGCGCTGCGGACCCAGTACTTC.

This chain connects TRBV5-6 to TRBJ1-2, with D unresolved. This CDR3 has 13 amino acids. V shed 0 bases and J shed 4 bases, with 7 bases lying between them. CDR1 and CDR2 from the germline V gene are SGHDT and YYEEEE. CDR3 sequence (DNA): TGTGCCAGCAGCTTGGAACAATTCTATGGCTACACCTTC. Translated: CASSLEQFYGYTF.

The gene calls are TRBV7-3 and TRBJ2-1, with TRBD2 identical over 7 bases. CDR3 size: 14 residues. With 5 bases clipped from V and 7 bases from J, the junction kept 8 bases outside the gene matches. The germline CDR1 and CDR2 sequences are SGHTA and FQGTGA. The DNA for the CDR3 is TGTGCCAGCAGCACCCATGGGGGGGGGAATGAGCAGTTCTTC. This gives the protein CASSTHGGGNEQFF. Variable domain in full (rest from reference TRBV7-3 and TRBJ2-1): GAGVSQTPSNKVTEKGKYVELRCDPISGHTALYWYRQSLGQGPEFLIYFQGTGAADDSGLPNDRFFAVRPEGSVSTLKIQRTERGDSAVYLCASSTHGGGNEQFFGPGTRLTVL.

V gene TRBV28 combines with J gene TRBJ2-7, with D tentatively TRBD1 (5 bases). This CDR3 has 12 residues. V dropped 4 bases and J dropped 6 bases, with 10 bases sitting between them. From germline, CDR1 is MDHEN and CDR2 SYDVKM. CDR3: CASSSTGVEQYF. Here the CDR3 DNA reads TGTGCCAGCAGTTCTACAGGTGTCGAGCAGTACTTC.

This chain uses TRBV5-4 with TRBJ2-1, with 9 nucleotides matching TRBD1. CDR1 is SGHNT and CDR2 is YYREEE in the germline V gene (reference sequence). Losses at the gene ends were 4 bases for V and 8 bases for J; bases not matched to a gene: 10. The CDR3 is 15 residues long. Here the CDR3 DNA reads TGTGCCAGCAGCCGAGTACAGGGGGCTCTCTATGAGCAGTTCTTC. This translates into CASSRVQGALYEQFF. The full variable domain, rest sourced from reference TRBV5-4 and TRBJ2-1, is ETGVTQSPTHLIKTRGQQVTLRCSSQSGHNTVSWYQQALGQGPQFIFQYYREEENGRGNFPPRFSGLQFPNYSSELNVNALELDDSALYLCASSRVQGALYEQFFGPGTRLTVL.